The clone carrying this T cell receptor beta chain was counted ten times or more. Its antigen is unknown. CDR3 length: 14 amino acids. Trimming pared 4 bases from V and 5 bases from J, leaving 14 bases between. The V gene's germline CDR1 is SGHAT and CDR2 FQNNGV. The data belong to a study of human T cells and chemical hapten exposure. Study-level results: It was expanded TCRs that formed significantly more large CDR3 similarity clusters than controls did.

TCRdb redid the calling of the RACE reads with MiXCR, one entry per CDR3 protein. The sample carries about 140,000 distinct CDR3 sequences, 12% recorded once. Stated time point: patch test 2, 6 weeks after DPC sensitization. Documented treatment: therapeutic diphenylcyclopropenone sensitization with weekly scalp DPC. Blood was collected ahead of every patch test applied. This sample comprised whole blood, obtained in connection with sensitization to the hapten diphenylcyclopropenone (DPC). This receptor was taken from a woman in her forties or fifties with alopecia areata. Some clones in this sample may be carry-over from other donors' samples. The chain has TRBV11-2 and TRBJ2-5; D unclear. The CDR3 region is CASSSSHGRETQYF. The DNA of the CDR3 is TGTGCCAGCAGCTCATCACATGGGCGTGAGACCCAGTACTTC. Looking up the rest from reference TRBV11-2 and TRBJ2-5 gives the full variable domain: EAGVAQSPRYKIIEKRQSVAFWCNPISGHATLYWYQQILGQGPKLLIQFQNNGVVDDSQLPKDRFSAERLKGVDSTLKIQPAKLEDSAVYLCASSSSHGRETQYFGPGTRLLVL.